By sample share, the clone carrying this T cell receptor (beta chain) is medium-sized. Its antigen is not known. Patients were all untreated before their thyroid surgery. The authors' processing: Clinicopathological groups supplied CDR3 differences that were used to build a distant-metastasis classifier for papillary thyroid cancer. MiXCR was used by TCRdb to re-call the PCR reads. None of the V and J calls come from the authors' own analysis; TCRdb made them. The data hold several thousand clones, with under 35% observed a single time. The record originates from a study of metastatic and nonmetastatic thyroid tumors. Study summary: It was across blood and tumor or nodule tissue from malignant and benign thyroid patients that repertoires were compared.

Study observations and caveats: It was reportedly found that TCR beta diversity was significantly higher in malignant thyroid tumors than in benign nodules, a difference seen in both blood and tumor samples.

This CDR3 comprises 16 residues. V trimming: 0 bases; J trimming: 2 bases; junction bases outside the gene matches: 7. Germline V gene lookup returns CDR1 DFQATT and CDR2 SNEGSKA (reference sequence). The clonotype originates from a male donor with papillary thyroid cancer or a benign thyroid nodule (not recorded which). Some clones in this sample may be carry-over from other donors' samples. Material for sequencing was tumor tissue. The chain joins TRBV20-1 to TRBJ2-7; TRBD2 matches 10 bases. CDR3 sequence: CSARDGRTSGAYEQYF. For the CDR3, the DNA is TGCAGTGCTAGAGATGGTCGGACTAGCGGAGCCTACGAGCAGTACTTC.